A single T cell receptor beta chain is shown here with its context. This entry comes from a study of blood T cell repertoires in COVID-19. Whole-study context: The study drew acute and convalescent COVID-19 samples from the United States, Italy and Spain. Sources were T cells, B-cell-depleted T cells, or PBMCs; the material itself was cDNA or gDNA.

Germline V gene lookup returns CDR1 SGHRS and CDR2 YFSETQ. V shed 5 bases and J 2 bases; nucleotides not matched to a gene: 8. The CDR3 spans 15 residues. In the authors' workflow: The authors estimated nucleated cell counts from reference gene primer amplification. The assay was immunoSEQ multiplex PCR, and TCRdb's table has in-frame clones only and misses some. That table gives V, J and clone size, and the DNA gave D and trimming. The table records around 140,000 clones, around 82% of them present only once. Sequencing was done on a sample of peripheral blood. The TCR sequence derives from a man between 60 and 75 years old with acute or convalescent COVID-19. The V and J genes are TRBV5-1 and TRBJ2-3; 7 bases fit TRBD1. The CDR3 nucleotides read TGCGCCAGCAGGTTAGGGGGCTTCTACACAGATACGCAGTATTTT. Its protein product is CASRLGGFYTDTQYF.